What follows is one T cell receptor beta chain and its context. What this receptor recognizes is not known. No base quality information exists; no much larger clone differs at one position. This specimen comes from a study of response to subunit inactivated influenza vaccine (dated by TCRdb to 2016 to 2019). The study in broad terms: To follow how T cells responded to a trivalent subunit inactivated influenza vaccine, the researchers relied on deep quantitative profiling of the T cell receptor repertoire.

General findings and caveats noted by the study authors: According to the authors, only a limited number of new T cells may be recruited by each seasonal influenza vaccination.

The CDR3 covers 15 residues, taking in both the cysteine and the phenylalanine. Left in the record is the CDR3 DNA by itself, 45 bases read in frame from the first base. V trim: 5 bases; J trim: 4 bases; unmatched bases: 2. Via the germline V gene, CDR1 is SGHTA and CDR2 FQGNSA. Library preparation used RT-PCR. The instrument was an Illumina HiSeq 2500. The raw public reads went through TCRdb reprocessing: fastp at Q25, MiXCR clone calling, in-frame beta chains kept. Rows are combined by CDR3 protein, so each entry shows the most common genes and DNA. The sample table holds fewer than 250,000 distinct CDR3 sequences, of which approximately 15% were seen once. The ten top clones hold about 25% of the sample.

Specimen: CD8+ T cells sorted from PBMCs, collected 5 to 6 days after vaccination. The clonotype originates from a man aged 45-65 years who received an inactivated influenza vaccine. Donor details come from another sample of the same person, matched by shared clones. The receptor chain draws on TRBV7-2 and TRBJ2-3; TRBD2 agrees with 14 junctional bases. The DNA reads TGTGCCAGCAGCGGACTAGCGGGAGGCCCAGATACGCAGTATTTT. This is translated as CASSGLAGGPDTQYF.